This passage covers 17 T cell receptor beta chains from one sample sequenced in a study of cytotoxic CD8 clonotypes in ibrutinib-treated CLL. The method was immunoSEQ multiplex PCR; TCRdb's version includes in-frame clones alone and lacks a portion of them. The sample has roughly 220,000 clones, over 65% seen once. Here the sequenced sample was PBMCs, taken after 12 months of ibrutinib treatment. All receptors derive from a human donor with chronic lymphocytic leukemia.

The V and J genes are TRBV7-3 and TRBJ2-3; 11 positions agree with TRBD2. There are 14 residues in the CDR3. In germline, CDR1 is SGHTA, CDR2 FQGTGA. J lost 5 bases, V lost 5 bases, and 3 bases had no gene match. The CDR3 DNA is TGTGCCAGCAGCCCCGGACTAGCGGGAGATACGCAGTATTTT. Translation: CASSPGLAGDTQYF.

This chain uses TRBV6-5 with TRBJ1-4, with TRBD1 as a possible D gene (5 bases). V was clipped by 7 bases and J by 5 bases, with 14 bases between them. Germline V CDR1 and CDR2: MNHEY, SVGAGI. The CDR3 runs 14 residues. The CDR3 is CASKDGGWNEKLFF. The CDR3, as DNA: TGTGCCAGCAAAGACGGGGGTTGGAATGAAAAACTGTTTTTT.

This clone was picked up a small number of times. The chain combines TRBV5-1 with TRBJ1-4; the D gene is possibly TRBD1 (5 bases). V was shortened by 3 bases and J by 10 bases, with 19 bases between the two germline ends. Germline values: CDR1 SGHRS, CDR2 YFSETQ. The length of the CDR3 is 15 residues. This chain's CDR3 is CASSSTLLGPRKLFF. The CDR3 DNA is TGCGCCAGCAGCTCGACCCTTTTGGGGCCAAGAAAACTGTTTTTT.

The chain employs TRBV30 and TRBJ2-7; TRBD2 agrees at 11 bases. Losses at the gene ends were 6 bases for V and 0 bases for J; bases not matched to a gene: 4. In germline, CDR1 is GTSNPN, CDR2 SVGIG (reference sequence). This CDR3 has 14 amino acids. The CDR3 loop reads CACLSGGASYEQYF. CDR3 DNA: TGTGCCTGCCTTAGCGGGGGGGCCTCCTACGAGCAGTACTTC.

Only a few counts were recorded for this clone. V usage is TRBV28 and J usage is TRBJ2-5; the match to TRBD1 covers 7 bases. Unmatched junction bases numbered 5, after V lost 7 bases and J lost 3 bases. CDR1 and CDR2 (germline): MDHEN, SYDVKM. The CDR3 has 13 amino acids. CDR3 region: CASMTGKEETQYF. In nucleotides, the CDR3 is TGTGCCAGCATGACAGGGAAGGAAGAGACCCAGTACTTC.

The sample holds a few counts of this clone. The gene calls are TRBV11-1 and TRBJ1-2; 8 bases fit TRBD1. The CDR3 spans 14 residues. Trimming cost V 1 base and J 5 bases; bases outside gene matches: 3. Germline values: CDR1 SGHAT, CDR2 FQDESV (reference sequence). The CDR3 bases are TGTGCCAGCAGCTTAGTCGGGACAGGATATGGCTACACCTTC. This encodes CASSLVGTGYGYTF.

CDR3 amino acids: CASSQQIPLGRNTEAFF. The CDR3 DNA reads as TGCGCCAGCAGCCAACAGATCCCCCTGGGCAGAAACACTGAAGCTTTCTTT. The chain is built from TRBV4-3 and TRBJ1-1; D call uncertain. Germline-derived CDR1 and CDR2 are LGHNA and YSLEER. The V gene lost 2 bases and the J gene lost 2 bases, with 18 bases spanning the gap. This CDR3 comprises 17 residues.

This chain connects TRBV7-2 to TRBJ1-1; possibly TRBD1 for D (5 bases). This CDR3 comprises 13 residues. Per germline, CDR1 SGHTA and CDR2 FQGNSA. V was clipped by 5 bases and J by 10 bases, with 17 bases between them. The CDR3 DNA reads as TGTGCCAGCAGCCGCGAGGGTAGGGGACGAGCTTTCTTT. Translating gives CASSREGRGRAFF.

The chain uses TRBV6-1 and TRBJ2-7; TRBD1 aligns across 11 bases. V was clipped by 4 bases and J by 5 bases; unmatched bases: 7. The CDR3 length is 15 residues. Germline V CDR1 and CDR2: MNHNS, SASEGT. The CDR3 protein is CASSAAGTGGNEQYF. In DNA, the CDR3 is TGTGCCAGCAGTGCCGCCGGGACAGGGGGAAACGAGCAGTACTTC.

This clone was seen a handful of times. The chain joins TRBV7-2 to TRBJ2-7; D not certain. Germline CDR1 and CDR2: SGHTA and FQGNSA. This CDR3 is built from 13 residues. The ends were cut back, 5 bases at V and 4 bases at J, with 12 bases in the middle. CDR3 nucleotide sequence: TGTGCCAGCAGCGAGGCAGCCAGGTACGAGCAGTACTTC. It is translated as CASSEAARYEQYF.

The chain links TRBV2 to TRBJ2-7; the match to TRBD1 covers 8 bases. Germline trimming cut 3 bases from V and 3 bases from J; bases unmatched to any gene: 7. The V gene's germline CDR1 is SNHLY and CDR2 FYNNEI. The CDR3 covers 15 residues. CDR3 coding DNA: TGTGCCAGCAGTGATGCCGGGACAGGACACTACGAGCAGTACTTC. It encodes CASSDAGTGHYEQYF.

The chain employs TRBV29-1 and TRBJ1-1, with 8 bases lining up with TRBD1. Germline CDR1 is SQVTM and CDR2 is ANQGSEA. Trimming cost V 4 bases and J 4 bases; bases outside gene matches: 5. This CDR3 region has 13 residues. CDR3 amino acids: CSVGDRTLTEAFF. CDR3 coding DNA: TGCAGCGTTGGGGACAGGACTCTCACTGAAGCTTTCTTT.

V gene TRBV18 combines with J gene TRBJ2-7; 11 bases are a match to TRBD2. This CDR3 comprises 14 residues. Per the germline V gene, CDR1 is KGHSH and CDR2 is LQKENI. The ends lost 4 bases at V and 2 bases at J; junction bases unmatched: 1. CDR3 loop: CASSLAGGTYEQYF. DNA for the CDR3: TGTGCCAGCTCACTAGCGGGAGGGACCTACGAGCAGTACTTC.

This clone was seen a few times. The chain uses TRBV9 and TRBJ2-5; TRBD2 matches at 13 bases. With 4 bases clipped from V and 9 bases from J, the junction kept 9 bases outside the gene matches. The CDR3 loop spans 15 amino acids. CDR1 is SGDLS and CDR2 is YYNGEE in the germline V gene. The CDR3 region is CASSPGLAGMRAQYF. The DNA for the CDR3 is TGTGCCAGCAGCCCGGGACTAGCGGGAATGCGGGCCCAGTACTTC.

A few counts support this clone. The sample carries other DNA sequences with the same CDR3. The chain combines TRBV5-1 with TRBJ1-1, with D possibly matching TRBD1 (6 bases). The CDR3 consists of 14 residues. Germline lookup yields CDR1 SGHRS and CDR2 YFSETQ. V was shortened by 0 bases and J by 5 bases, with 11 bases between the two germline ends. CDR3 loop: CASSLDREGTEAFF. CDR3 nucleotide sequence: TGCGCCAGCAGCTTGGACAGGGAGGGAACTGAAGCTTTCTTT.

DNA of the CDR3: TGTGCCAGCAGCTACGGACAGGGCTCCTACGAGCAGTACTTC. Translated: CASSYGQGSYEQYF. V usage is TRBV11-3 and J usage is TRBJ2-7; 8 nucleotides align to TRBD1. Trimming at V came to 4 bases and at J to 0 bases, leaving 2 bases not matched to a gene. This CDR3 contains 14 residues. Germline V lookup: CDR1 SGHNT, CDR2 YENEEA. Variable domain in full (rest from reference TRBV11-3 and TRBJ2-7): EAGVVQSPRYKIIEKKQPVAFWCNPISGHNTLYWYLQNLGQGPELLIRYENEEAVDDSQLPKDRFSAERLKGVDSTLKIQPAELGDSAVYLCASSYGQGSYEQYFGPGTRLTVT.

This chain joins TRBV10-2 and TRBJ2-3; TRBD1 is a possible D gene (5 bases). Germline V lookup: CDR1 WSHSY, CDR2 SAAADI. This CDR3 comprises 15 residues. The V gene lost 0 bases and the J gene lost 5 bases, with 12 bases spanning the gap. The CDR3 nucleotides read TGCGCCAGCAGTGAGTCACACAGGCTGAGAGATACGCAGTATTTT. Its protein product is CASSESHRLRDTQYF.